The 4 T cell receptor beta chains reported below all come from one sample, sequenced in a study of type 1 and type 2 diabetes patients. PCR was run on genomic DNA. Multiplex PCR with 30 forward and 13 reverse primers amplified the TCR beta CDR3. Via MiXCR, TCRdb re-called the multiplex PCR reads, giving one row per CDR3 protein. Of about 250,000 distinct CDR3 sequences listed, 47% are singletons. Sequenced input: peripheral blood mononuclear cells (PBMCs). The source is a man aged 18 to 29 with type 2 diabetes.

The CDR3 bases are TGTGCCAGCAGAGGGTACAGCGATAATTCACCCCTCCACTTT. Its translation: CASRGYSDNSPLHF. The chain is built from TRBV6-2 or TRBV6-3 and TRBJ1-6; D ambiguous. From germline, CDR1 is MNHEY and CDR2 SVGEGT. Trimming cost V 6 bases and J 5 bases, with 11 bases left between them. This CDR3 is built from 14 residues.

CDR3 loop: CASSDRRGLWETQYF. The DNA of the CDR3 is TGTGCCAGCAGTGACAGGAGGGGCCTCTGGGAGACCCAGTACTTC. The chain joins TRBV2 to TRBJ2-7; TRBD2 might be the D (6 bases). The end of the DNA is better explained by TRBJ2-5, so the J call may be wrong. Germline CDR1 SNHLY, CDR2 FYNNEI. The CDR3 spans 15 residues.

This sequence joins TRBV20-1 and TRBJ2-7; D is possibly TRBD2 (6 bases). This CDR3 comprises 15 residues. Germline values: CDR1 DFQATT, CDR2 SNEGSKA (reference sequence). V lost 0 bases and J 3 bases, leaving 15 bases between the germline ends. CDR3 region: CSARDLGGANYEQYF. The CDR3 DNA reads TGCAGTGCTAGAGATTTAGGAGGGGCCAACTACGAGCAGTACTTC.

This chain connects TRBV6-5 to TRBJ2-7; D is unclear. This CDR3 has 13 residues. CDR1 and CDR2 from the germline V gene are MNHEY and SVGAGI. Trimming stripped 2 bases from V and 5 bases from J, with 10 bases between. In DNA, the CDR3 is TGTGCCAGCAGTTACAGGCTGACCAACGAGCAGTACTTC. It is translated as CASSYRLTNEQYF.